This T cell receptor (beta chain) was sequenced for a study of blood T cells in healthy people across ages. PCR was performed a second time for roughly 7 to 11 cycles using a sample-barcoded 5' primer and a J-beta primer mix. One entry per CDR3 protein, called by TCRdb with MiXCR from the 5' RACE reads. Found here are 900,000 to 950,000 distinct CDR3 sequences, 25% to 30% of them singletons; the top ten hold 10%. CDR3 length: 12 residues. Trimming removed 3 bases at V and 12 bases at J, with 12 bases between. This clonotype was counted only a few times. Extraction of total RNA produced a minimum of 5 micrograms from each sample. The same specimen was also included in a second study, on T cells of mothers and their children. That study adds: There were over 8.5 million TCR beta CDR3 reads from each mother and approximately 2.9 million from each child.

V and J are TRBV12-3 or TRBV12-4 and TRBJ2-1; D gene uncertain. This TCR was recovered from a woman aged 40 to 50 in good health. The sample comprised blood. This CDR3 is CASSFQWVGQFF. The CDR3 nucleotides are TGTGCCAGCAGTTTCCAATGGGTGGGGCAGTTCTTC.